The T cell receptor (beta chain) under discussion was sequenced for a study of blood T cells in healthy people across ages. About this clonotype itself: Its antigen is undetermined.

Notes on the study in general: Unsorted PBMCs prevented conclusive naive versus antigen-experienced comparison.

A second about 7 to 12 cycle PCR used barcoded and J-beta primers. TCRdb used MiXCR to reprocess the 5' RACE reads, holding one entry per CDR3 protein. The sample contains around 1.5 million distinct CDR3 sequences, 34% of which appear only once. Sequences were obtained from blood. The TCR sequence derives from a woman aged 25-40 years in good health.

The CDR3 loop is CASSMQGVGDEQYF. In DNA, the CDR3 is TGCGCCAGCAGCATGCAGGGAGTCGGCGACGAGCAGTACTTC. The chain recombines TRBV5-1 with TRBJ2-7; possibly TRBD1 or TRBD2 for D (5 bases each). The CDR3 sequence is 14 residues long. Germline V gives CDR1 SGHRS, CDR2 YFSETQ. The V end was cut by 4 bases, the J end by 5 bases, with 16 bases between. Full variable domain (remainder filled in from reference TRBV5-1 and TRBJ2-7): KAGVTQTPRYLIKTRGQQVTLSCSPISGHRSVSWYQQTPGQGLQFLFEYFSETQRNKGNFPGRFSGRQFSNSRSEMNVSTLELGDSALYLCASSMQGVGDEQYFGPGTRLTVT.